The 4 T cell receptor beta chains in this list originate from one sample, sequenced in a study of CD8 T cells in ankylosing spondylitis. TCRdb redid the calling of the 5' RACE reads with MiXCR, one entry per CDR3 protein. Of some 130,000 distinct CDR3 sequences in the sample, roughly 13% are singletons; the top ten hold 2.5% to 3.5%. The sample consisted of blood, either unsorted or a sorted T cell fraction (not recorded which). The receptors were sampled from a female donor with ankylosing spondylitis or in good health (not recorded which).

The chain carries TRBV6-5 and TRBJ2-1; 9 positions match TRBD2. This CDR3 spans 15 amino acids. J lost 3 bases, V lost 3 bases, and 3 bases had no gene match. From germline, CDR1 is MNHEY and CDR2 SVGAGI. DNA for the CDR3: TGTGCCAGCAGTTATGGTAGCGGGGGCTACAATGAGCAGTTCTTC. It encodes CASSYGSGGYNEQFF.

This clonotype was counted a few times. V and J are TRBV24-1 and TRBJ2-3; D call uncertain. V was pared by 1 base and J by 1 base, with 5 bases between. CDR3 length: 14 residues. The germline V gene encodes CDR1 KGHDR and CDR2 SFDVKD. CDR3 coding DNA: TGTGCCACCAGTGATTTCCCGGGCACAGATACGCAGTATTTT. Translated: CATSDFPGTDTQYF.

The V and J genes are TRBV14 and TRBJ1-4; D is ambiguous. Trimming took off 0 bases at V and 5 bases at J, with 7 bases between the two ends. Germline V gene sequence: CDR1 SGHDN, CDR2 FVKESK. The CDR3 sequence is 14 residues long. CDR3 bases: TGTGCCAGCAGCCAAGACCGAAGAAATGAAAAACTGTTTTTT. This gives the protein CASSQDRRNEKLFF. The whole variable domain, filled in from reference TRBV14 and TRBJ1-4, reads EAGVTQFPSHSVIEKGQTVTLRCDPISGHDNLYWYRRVMGKEIKFLLHFVKESKQDESGMPNNRFLAERTGGTYSTLKVQPAELEDSGVYFCASSQDRRNEKLFFGSGTQLSVL.

This clonotype was observed a handful of times. The CDR3 bases are TGCAGTGCACCGACAGGGAACACTGAAGCTTTCTTT. This gives the protein CSAPTGNTEAFF. The V and J genes are TRBV20-1 and TRBJ1-1; D is perhaps TRBD1 (6 bases). The CDR3 is 12 residues long. The germline V gene has CDR1 DFQATT and CDR2 SNEGSKA (reference sequence). Trimming removed 6 bases from V and 1 base from J, with 9 bases in between.